The rows below give T cell receptor beta chains drawn from one sample of a study of shared clonotypes between healthy human individuals. Assay: immunoSEQ multiplex PCR; the TCRdb copy retains only in-frame clones and omits some. The table shows about 520,000 clones, with 81% occurring only once. Sequenced sample: PBMCs. The receptor source for this set is a woman aged 40 to 50 in good health. Some clones in this sample may be carry-over from other donors' samples. CDR3s include the opening cysteine and the closing phenylalanine or tryptophan. The D gene is left open where the match is weak. Some rows mark clone size as missing; the rest say once, few, many or name a class of expanded clone.

CASSLFRGDGYGYTF	TGTGCCAGCAGTTTATTTCGGGGCGATGGCTATGGCTACACCTTC	TRBJ1-2	TRBV28	NA	NA
CASTSSYNEQFF	TGTGCCAGCACCTCAAGCTACAATGAGCAGTTCTTC	TRBJ2-1	TRBV4-2	NA	NA
CASSPQGRDSYNEQFF	TGTGCCAGCTCCCCTCAGGGGAGGGACTCATACAATGAGCAGTTCTTC	TRBJ2-1	TRBV28	NA	NA
CASSPRKEGDEKLFF	TGTGCCAGCAGTCCTCGGAAGGAGGGAGATGAAAAACTGTTTTTT	TRBJ1-4	TRBV6-6	NA	NA
CASSPGTSGPKEQYF	TGTGCCAGCAGCCCAGGGACTAGCGGCCCCAAGGAGCAGTACTTC	TRBJ2-7	TRBV7-8	TRBD2	NA
CASSLGTSGTGELFF	TGTGCCAGCAGCTTAGGGACTAGCGGGACCGGGGAGCTGTTTTTT	TRBJ2-2	TRBV11-2	TRBD2	once
CASSGRDQETQYF	TGTGCCAGCAGTGGCCGGGACCAAGAGACCCAGTACTTC	TRBJ2-5	TRBV2	NA	NA
CASRTSGTRISYEQYF	TGTGCCAGCAGGACTAGCGGAACCCGTATCTCCTACGAGCAGTACTTC	TRBJ2-7	TRBV9	TRBD2	NA
CASSHRQKGGETQYF	TGTGCCAGCAGCCATAGGCAAAAGGGGGGGGAGACCCAGTACTTC	TRBJ2-5	TRBV5-4	NA	NA
CASNPQGRQETQYF	TGTGCCAGCAATCCACAGGGGCGTCAAGAGACCCAGTACTTC	TRBJ2-5	TRBV6-6	TRBD1	once
CASSHRQGTINEQFF	TGCGCCAGCAGCCACCGACAGGGAACAATCAATGAGCAGTTCTTC	TRBJ2-1	TRBV5-1	TRBD1	once
CAIQDRGHSYNEQFF	TGTGCCATCCAGGACAGGGGACACTCCTACAATGAGCAGTTCTTC	TRBJ2-1	TRBV7-9	TRBD1	many
CASSLDGTSQTQYF	TGTGCCAGCAGCTTGGACGGGACTAGCCAGACCCAGTACTTC	TRBJ2-5	TRBV5-4	TRBD2	NA
CASSHSRGTEAFF	TGTGCCAGTAGCCACAGCCGGGGAACTGAAGCTTTCTTT	TRBJ1-1	TRBV19	NA	once
CASSLGPTSVPFF	TGTGCCAGCAGCTTAGGCCCAACTAGCGTCCCGTTCTTC	TRBJ2-1	TRBV7-9	TRBD2	NA
CASSTLASNEQFF	TGTGCCAGCAGCACCCTAGCTAGCAATGAGCAGTTCTTC	TRBJ2-1	TRBV5-4	NA	NA
CASSLGPHYEQYF	TGTGCCAGCAGCTTAGGGCCCCACTACGAGCAGTACTTC	TRBJ2-7	TRBV11-3	NA	NA
CASTTTGGYNEQFF	TGTGCCAGTACGACGACAGGGGGGTACAATGAGCAGTTCTTC	TRBJ2-1	TRBV19	TRBD1	many
CASSYSTNTEAFF	TGTGCCAGCAGTTACTCAACGAACACTGAAGCTTTCTTT	TRBJ1-1	TRBV6-5	NA	NA
CASGERDAYNEQFF	TGTGCCAGCGGAGAGCGGGACGCTTACAATGAGCAGTTCTTC	TRBJ2-1	TRBV6-5	TRBD2	NA
CASSQNPSYEQYF	TGTGCCAGTAGCCAAAACCCATCCTACGAGCAGTACTTC	TRBJ2-7	TRBV19	NA	NA
CAISELGGSSTDTQYF	TGTGCCATCAGTGAGTTGGGCGGGAGTAGCACAGATACGCAGTATTTT	TRBJ2-3	TRBV10-3	TRBD2	once
CAISATGELFF	TGTGCCATCAGTGCCACCGGGGAGCTGTTTTTT	TRBJ2-2	TRBV10-3	NA	NA
CASSLGGLAGAHEQYF	TGTGCCAGCAGCTTGGGAGGACTAGCGGGAGCCCACGAGCAGTACTTC	TRBJ2-7	TRBV11-2	TRBD2	NA
CASRGGETQYF	TGTGCCAGTAGAGGCGGGGAGACCCAGTACTTC	TRBJ2-5	TRBV19	NA	many
CASSSRTSGGHEQFF	TGTGCCAGCAGCTCCCGGACTAGCGGGGGACATGAGCAGTTCTTC	TRBJ2-1	TRBV11-3	TRBD2	once
CAISGGYQETQYF	TGTGCCATCAGTGGGGGATACCAAGAGACCCAGTACTTC	TRBJ2-5	TRBV10-3	NA	NA
CASSQGVADSYEQYF	TGTGCCAGCAGCCAGGGGGTAGCAGACTCCTACGAGCAGTACTTC	TRBJ2-7	TRBV5-5	TRBD1	NA
CASSMNGGANNEQFF	TGTGCCAGTAGTATGAACGGGGGGGCAAACAATGAGCAGTTCTTC	TRBJ2-1	TRBV19	TRBD2	few
CSVEGEQGGHTDTQYF	TGCAGCGTTGAGGGGGAACAGGGGGGCCACACAGATACGCAGTATTTT	TRBJ2-3	TRBV29-1	TRBD1	NA
CASSHAGEQFF	TGTGCCAGCAGCCACGCTGGTGAGCAGTTCTTC	TRBJ2-1	TRBV11-2	NA	NA
CASSSTGTGIYEQYF	TGTGCCAGCAGTTCAACCGGGACAGGAATCTACGAGCAGTACTTC	TRBJ2-7	TRBV6-5	TRBD1	few
CASSLLGAQMNTEAFF	TGTGCCAGCAGTTTATTGGGGGCCCAAATGAACACTGAAGCTTTCTTT	TRBJ1-1	TRBV27	NA	NA
CASSSGLAVSREFF	TGCGCCAGCAGCTCGGGACTAGCGGTTTCAAGGGAGTTCTTC	TRBJ2-1	TRBV5-1	TRBD2	NA
CASSRTSGNNEQFF	TGTGCCAGCAGCCGGACTAGCGGAAACAATGAGCAGTTCTTC	TRBJ2-1	TRBV6-1	TRBD2	NA
CASSLGQWDGEQYF	TGCGCCAGCAGCTTGGGACAGTGGGATGGCGAGCAGTACTTC	TRBJ2-7	TRBV5-1	NA	NA
CASSVQRDYEQYF	TGTGCCAGCAGTGTTCAGCGAGACTACGAGCAGTACTTC	TRBJ2-7	TRBV6-1	NA	NA